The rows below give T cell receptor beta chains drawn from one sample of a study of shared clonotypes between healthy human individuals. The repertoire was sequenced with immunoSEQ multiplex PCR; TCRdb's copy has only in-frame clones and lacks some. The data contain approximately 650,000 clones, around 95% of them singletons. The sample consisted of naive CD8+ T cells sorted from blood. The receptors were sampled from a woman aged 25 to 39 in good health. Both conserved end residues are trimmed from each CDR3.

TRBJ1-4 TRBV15 ATSRVRNEKLF
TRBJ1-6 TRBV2 ASGQGAGSPLH
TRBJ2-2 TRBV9 ASSKDQRAGELF
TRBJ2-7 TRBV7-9 ASIPRGDGEQY
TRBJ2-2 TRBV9 ASSLSGHRDAGPAGELF
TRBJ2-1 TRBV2 ASSGILEPYNEQF
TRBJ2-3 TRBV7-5 VRSLAAGLAGGRQGTDTQY
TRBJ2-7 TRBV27 ASMAWEGAYEQY
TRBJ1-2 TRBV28 ASSLWTEANYGYT
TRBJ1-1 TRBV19 ASSSYTEAF
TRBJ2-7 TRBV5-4 ASSLWGYEQY
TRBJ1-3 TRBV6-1 ASSEFGGSGNTIY
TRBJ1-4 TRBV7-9 ASSLTQGNEKLF
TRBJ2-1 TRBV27 ASSFSVGELDEQF
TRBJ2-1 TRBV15 ATSPTGTSAYNEQF
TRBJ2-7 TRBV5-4 ASSQESYEQY
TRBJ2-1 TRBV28 ASSLAGFLQLEQF
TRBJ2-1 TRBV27 ASRTGTYNEQF
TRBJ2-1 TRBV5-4 ASSFEGEFLNEQF
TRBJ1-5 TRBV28 ASSLIVYSNQPQH
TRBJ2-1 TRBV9 ASSEVSAGEQF
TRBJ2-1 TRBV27 ASSYRLAGEEQF
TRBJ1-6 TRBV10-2 ASSAAGVSYNSPLH
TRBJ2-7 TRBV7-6 ASSQEGTRSYEQY
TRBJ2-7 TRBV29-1 SVLGQLYEQY
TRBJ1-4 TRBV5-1 ASSLEFSRDRENLDEKLF
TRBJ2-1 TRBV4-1 ASSHHGQDYNEQF
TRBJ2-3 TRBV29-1 SAYSGGTDTQY
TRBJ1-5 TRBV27 ASSFSGAQPQH
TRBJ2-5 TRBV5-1 ASSPETRGETQY
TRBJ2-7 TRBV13 ASSSEPYEQY
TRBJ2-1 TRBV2 ASTSNRASSYNEQF
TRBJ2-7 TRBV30 AWSVGGVAGGYEQY
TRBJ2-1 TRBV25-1 ASSGVAGGYNEQF
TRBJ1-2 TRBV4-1 ASSYGTESNYGYT
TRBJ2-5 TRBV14 ASSRDRGQETQY
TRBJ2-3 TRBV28 ASSSPQDKREVGDTQY
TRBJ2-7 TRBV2 ASSFGYSYEQY
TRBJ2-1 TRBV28 ASSLNEQF
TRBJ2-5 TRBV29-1 SVEGASGQQETQY
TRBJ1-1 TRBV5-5 ASSLLRYGTEAF
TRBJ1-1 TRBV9 ASSPTGFMNTEAF
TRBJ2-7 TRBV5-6 ASSSSGLAASYEQY
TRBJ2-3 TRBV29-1 SADRDEPTDTQY
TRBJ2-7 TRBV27 ASSLYYRAYEQY
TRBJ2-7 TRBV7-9 ASSLSLSSYEQY
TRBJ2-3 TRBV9 ASSPSGQGWGTDTQY
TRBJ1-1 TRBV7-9 ASRDDSWGEAF
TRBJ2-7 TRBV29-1 SVEDTATYYEQY
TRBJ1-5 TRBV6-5 ASSYGPNQPQH
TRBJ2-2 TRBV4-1 ASSHETSGEANTGELF
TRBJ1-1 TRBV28 ASSAGVRGTEAF
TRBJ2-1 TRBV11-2 ASSETSGGDNEQF
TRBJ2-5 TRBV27 ASREQGLQTQY
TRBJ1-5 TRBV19 ASSIWTGGVQPQH
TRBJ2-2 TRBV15 ATTQRGAGELF
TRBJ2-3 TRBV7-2 ASSLGTSPSTDTQY
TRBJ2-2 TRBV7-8 ASSLGRGGELF
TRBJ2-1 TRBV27 ASSLRPGTHSYNEQF
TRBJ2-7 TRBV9 ASSVDTLASSYEQY